Sequencing of this T cell receptor beta chain was carried out in a study of T cell changes during pregnancy in multiple sclerosis. Germline assignment: CDR1 LNHDA and CDR2 SQIVND (reference sequence). The CDR3 covers 14 residues. V lost 3 bases and J lost 5, with 11 bases in between. Libraries were prepared by immunoSEQ multiplex PCR; TCRdb keeps only in-frame clonotypes and omits some of them. The table shows 47,000 or so clones, with around 94% occurring only once. The TCR sequence derives from a female donor with multiple sclerosis, enrolled in a pregnancy study. The material was CD4+ T cells from peripheral blood mononuclear cells, obtained in the first trimester of pregnancy. This chain links TRBV19 with TRBJ1-5; D uncertain. For the CDR3, the DNA is TGTGCCAGTAGTATCAACGGCGGATATCAGCCCCAGCATTTT. Translated: CASSINGGYQPQHF.